Presented here are 29 T cell receptor beta chains from one specimen sequenced in a study of neurological immune-mediated disorders. TCRdb redid the calling of the 5' RACE reads with MiXCR, one entry per CDR3 protein. The table lists 25,000 to 35,000 distinct CDR3 sequences, 2.5% to 4% of them singletons. Sequenced sample: PBMCs. The source of these receptors is a woman in her 30s with multiple sclerosis.

This clonotype was detected many times. The V call is TRBV12-3 or TRBV12-4, the J call TRBJ1-1; tentatively, D is TRBD1 (5 bases). Trimming shortened V by 7 bases and J by 10 bases, and 19 bases separated the two germline ends. The CDR3 length is 13 residues. The CDR3 nucleotides read TGTGCCAGCATCACCGCAAATGGGGGGGTAGCTTTCTTT. As protein: CASITANGGVAFF.

This clonotype was seen at least ten times. This chain links TRBV18 with TRBJ1-1, with D maybe TRBD1 (6 bases). Germline V lookup: CDR1 KGHSH, CDR2 LQKENI. V shed 3 bases and J shed 7 bases, with 18 bases lying between them. The CDR3 is made up of 15 amino acids. Written as DNA, the CDR3 is TGTGCCAGCTCACCCCAACCGACAGGTTCTTTTGAAGCTTTCTTT. Translated: CASSPQPTGSFEAFF.

In its sample, this clonotype was seen many times. The J gene is TRBJ2-7, the V gene TRBV6-5, with D tentatively TRBD1 (6 bases). Germline lookup yields CDR1 MNHEY and CDR2 SVGAGI. Trimming left V 6 bases short and J 5 bases short, with 14 bases between. The CDR3 loop spans 13 amino acids. The CDR3 region has the DNA TGTGCCAGCAGCCGGGACCGGGACAACGAGCAGTACTTC. Protein product: CASSRDRDNEQYF.

J is TRBJ1-3 and V is TRBV4-3; D unresolved. Germline V gene data show CDR1 as LGHNA and CDR2 as YSLEER. Trimming removed 0 bases at V and 0 bases at J, with 12 bases between. The CDR3 loop spans 17 amino acids. The CDR3 sequence: CASSQEGPQFSGNTIYF. Here the CDR3 DNA reads TGCGCCAGCAGCCAAGAAGGGCCACAATTCTCTGGAAACACCATATATTTT.

J is TRBJ1-6 and V is TRBV7-2; D is possibly TRBD1 (6 bases). The V gene's germline CDR1 is SGHTA and CDR2 FQGNSA. The CDR3 totals 15 residues. The ends were cut back, 2 bases at V and 6 bases at J, with 11 bases in the middle. CDR3: CASSLQTGANSPLHF. For the CDR3, the DNA is TGTGCCAGCAGCTTACAGACGGGGGCTAATTCACCCCTCCACTTT.

This clonotype occurred many times. The V and J genes are TRBV29-1 and TRBJ1-1; 7 nucleotides align to TRBD1. CDR1 SQVTM and CDR2 ANQGSEA come from the germline V gene. J lost 2 bases, V lost 6 bases, and 6 bases had no gene match. This CDR3 has 13 amino acids. The CDR3 region is CSVSTGTNTEAFF. DNA of the CDR3: TGCAGCGTCTCGACAGGGACAAACACTGAAGCTTTCTTT.

A remark on this clonotype: The missing conserved phenylalanine or tryptophan at the end of this CDR3 makes a read error likely. The rearrangement links TRBV6-1 to TRBJ2-4; D possibly corresponds to TRBD2 (7 bases). Looked up from germline, CDR1 is MNHNS and CDR2 is SASEGT. The germline V and J ends were trimmed by 4 bases and 8 bases, with 18 bases remaining between them. The CDR3 is made up of 15 amino acids. The CDR3 region has the DNA TGTGCCAGCAGTGGACGGGGGGCTGGAATGGACATTCAGTACAAC. Its translation: CASSGRGAGMDIQYN.

The sample holds many counts of this clonotype. V and J are TRBV7-2 and TRBJ2-7; D unclear. From germline, CDR1 is SGHTA and CDR2 FQGNSA. This CDR3 spans 11 amino acids. Trimming took off 4 bases at V and 4 bases at J, with 5 bases between the two ends. The CDR3 nucleotides are TGTGCCAGCAGCTCCGTTTACGAGCAGTACTTC. Its translation: CASSSVYEQYF.

This clonotype has at least ten counts. The CDR3 reads CASSVTSGGAEQFF. CDR3 coding DNA: TGTGCCAGCAGCGTAACTAGCGGGGGGGCGGAGCAGTTCTTC. The chain carries TRBV11-3 and TRBJ2-1; TRBD2 matches at 13 bases. This CDR3 contains 14 residues. CDR1 is SGHNT, CDR2 YENEEA, per germline. After removal of 5 bases from V and 10 bases from J, the junction contained 5 bases not matched to a gene.

This clonotype was seen repeatedly, ten times or more. The CDR3 DNA reads as TGTGCCAGCAGTTTTTCCGGTCGGGAATTACAAGAGACCCAGTACTTC. Translated, it gives CASSFSGRELQETQYF. The rearrangement joins TRBV28 to TRBJ2-5; possible D gene TRBD2, 5 bases. The germline V gene has CDR1 MDHEN and CDR2 SYDVKM. The CDR3 is 16 residues long. V was shortened by 3 bases and J by 2 bases, with 16 bases between the two germline ends.

The sample holds many counts of this clonotype. The J gene is TRBJ2-1, the V gene TRBV11-3, with 9 bases matching TRBD2. The CDR3 consists of 17 residues. J lost 0 bases, V lost 1 base, and 4 bases had no gene match. CDR1 is SGHNT and CDR2 is YENEEA in the germline V gene. The CDR3 protein is CASSLGGGRASYNEQFF. CDR3 coding DNA: TGTGCCAGCAGCTTAGGAGGCGGGAGGGCCTCCTACAATGAGCAGTTCTTC.

In its sample, this clonotype ranks as medium-sized. V is TRBV5-1 and J is TRBJ2-1, with TRBD2 matching over 11 bases. Looked up from germline, CDR1 is SGHRS and CDR2 is YFSETQ. The CDR3 extends over 15 amino acids. Trimming cost V 0 bases and J 8 bases; bases outside gene matches: 4. The CDR3 DNA is TGCGCCAGCAGCTTGGCCACGACTAGCGGGGATGAGCAGTTCTTC. Protein sequence: CASSLATTSGDEQFF. The full variable domain, rest sourced from reference TRBV5-1 and TRBJ2-1, is KAGVTQTPRYLIKTRGQQVTLSCSPISGHRSVSWYQQTPGQGLQFLFEYFSETQRNKGNFPGRFSGRQFSNSRSEMNVSTLELGDSALYLCASSLATTSGDEQFFGPGTRLTVL.

Ten or more counts support this clonotype. The CDR3 here is CSARQGTMNTEAFF. DNA for the CDR3: TGCAGCGCCAGACAGGGGACTATGAACACTGAAGCTTTCTTT. This chain uses TRBV29-1 with TRBJ1-1; TRBD1 matches 8 bases. Germline trimming cut 7 bases from V and 0 bases from J; bases unmatched to any gene: 7. This CDR3 is 14 amino acids long. CDR1 SQVTM and CDR2 ANQGSEA come from the germline V gene.

This clonotype was found many times. The chain uses TRBV4-3 and TRBJ2-3; 12 bases fit TRBD2. The J segment lost 6 bases and the V segment lost 4 bases, leaving 14 bases of the junction unmatched. The CDR3 spans 18 residues. Germline-derived CDR1 and CDR2 are LGHNA and YSLEER. The CDR3 DNA reads as TGCGCCAGCAGCCCCGGACTAGCGGGATTGGAAGGATCGGATACGCAGTATTTT. Translated: CASSPGLAGLEGSDTQYF.

This clonotype was counted ten times or more. The V gene is TRBV10-3, the J gene TRBJ2-1; 9 positions match TRBD2. Germline V CDR1 and CDR2: ENHRY, SYGVKD. The junction had 5 bases not matched to a gene; V was cut back by 2 bases and J by 3 bases. This CDR3 has 16 amino acids. CDR3 sequence: CAISETSGGLYNEQFF. As DNA, the CDR3 is TGTGCCATCAGTGAGACGAGCGGGGGGCTCTACAATGAGCAGTTCTTC.

The sample holds many counts of this clonotype. The V and J genes are TRBV5-1 and TRBJ2-3; possible D gene TRBD1, 5 bases. Germline CDR1 SGHRS, CDR2 YFSETQ. Trimming cost V 5 bases and J 0 bases, with 13 bases left between them. The CDR3 length is 15 residues. The CDR3 DNA sequence: TGCGCCAGCAGGGGGCGGCCTGCTAGCACAGATACGCAGTATTTT. As protein: CASRGRPASTDTQYF.

This clonotype was counted many times. The CDR3: CSANANRGHTDTQYF. CDR3 DNA: TGCAGTGCTAACGCTAATAGGGGGCACACAGATACGCAGTATTTT. The rearrangement links TRBV20-1 to TRBJ2-3, with 7 bases fitting TRBD1. The V gene end was trimmed by 4 bases and the J gene end by 2 bases; junction bases not matched to a gene: 9. This CDR3 has 15 residues. Germline CDR1 DFQATT, CDR2 SNEGSKA (reference sequence).

The table lists this clonotype with many counts. The genes are TRBV12-3 or TRBV12-4 and TRBJ2-7; maybe TRBD1 (6 bases). The V and J ends lost 6 bases and 6 bases respectively, with 15 bases between them. The CDR3 sequence is 13 residues long. The CDR3 DNA sequence: TGTGCCAGCAGCCACAGGGCGGCTTCCGAGCAGTACTTC. Amino acids: CASSHRAASEQYF.

This clonotype showed up many times. This chain links TRBV7-3 with TRBJ2-2, with 7 bases matching TRBD1. Trimming at V came to 0 bases and at J to 6 bases, leaving 4 bases not matched to a gene. The CDR3 covers 15 residues. Germline lookup yields CDR1 SGHTA and CDR2 FQGTGA. The CDR3 DNA reads as TGTGCCAGCAGCTTAACGAGACAGGGAGCCGGGGAGCTGTTTTTT. Translating it yields CASSLTRQGAGELFF.

This clonotype was counted ten times or more. This sequence joins TRBV7-9 and TRBJ1-2, with D uncertain. Trimming removed 5 bases from V and 0 bases from J, with 13 bases in between. The CDR3 contains 15 residues. Germline V gene sequence: CDR1 SEHNR, CDR2 FQNEAQ (reference sequence). In DNA form, the CDR3 reads TGTGCCAGCAGCCGTTGGGCAGCATCTAACTATGGCTACACCTTC. This translates into CASSRWAASNYGYTF.

The sample holds many counts of this clonotype. The J gene is TRBJ2-1, the V gene TRBV3-1; D is undetermined. Germline V CDR1 and CDR2: LGHDT, YNNKEL (reference sequence). CDR3 length: 16 residues. V lost 4 bases, J lost 5 bases, and 18 bases lay in between. CDR3: CASSLVDSALHNEQFF. The CDR3 region has the DNA TGTGCCAGCAGCCTGGTGGATTCAGCTCTTCACAATGAGCAGTTCTTC.

This clonotype was seen at least ten times. V gene TRBV7-8 combines with J gene TRBJ2-5, with 8 positions matching TRBD2. CDR3 size: 15 residues. J was trimmed by 5 bases and V by 0 bases; bases with no gene match: 5. Per germline, CDR1 SGHVS and CDR2 FQNEAQ. The CDR3: CASSLADGTSETQYF. The CDR3 DNA follows: TGTGCCAGCAGCTTAGCTGATGGGACTAGTGAGACCCAGTACTTC.

In its sample, this clonotype was seen many times. This chain uses TRBV28 with TRBJ2-3; D is undetermined. Trimming removed 3 bases at V and 4 bases at J, with 14 bases between. Germline V lookup: CDR1 MDHEN, CDR2 SYDVKM. The CDR3 length is 15 residues. CDR3 nucleotide sequence: TGTGCCAGCAGTTTCAGTCCGGTTGGCGCAGATACGCAGTATTTT. It translates to CASSFSPVGADTQYF.

This clonotype was seen at least ten times. V is TRBV20-1 and J is TRBJ1-2, with D perhaps matching TRBD1 (6 bases). From germline, CDR1 is DFQATT and CDR2 SNEGSKA (reference sequence). Trimming removed 7 bases at V and 7 bases at J, with 16 bases between. The CDR3 loop spans 12 amino acids. This CDR3 is CSVAEGVVGYTF. CDR3 in DNA: TGCAGTGTTGCAGAGGGGGTAGTTGGCTACACCTTC.

By frequency in the sample, this clonotype is medium-sized (0.01 to 0.1%). V usage is TRBV5-6 and J usage is TRBJ2-2; TRBD1 matches at 7 bases. Germline CDR1 reads SGHDT; CDR2 reads YYEEEE. CDR3 length: 15 residues. The ends lost 4 bases at V and 6 bases at J; junction bases unmatched: 9. CDR3 DNA sequence: TGTGCCAGCAGCAACCTCGACAGGGTAGCCGGGGAGCTGTTTTTT. This gives the protein CASSNLDRVAGELFF. Full variable domain (rest looked up from reference TRBV5-6 and TRBJ2-2): DAGVTQSPTHLIKTRGQQVTLRCSPKSGHDTVSWYQQALGQGPQFIFQYYEEEERQRGNFPDRFSGHQFPNYSSELNVNALLLGDSALYLCASSNLDRVAGELFFGEGSRLTVL.

This clonotype was seen many times. This rearrangement joins TRBV14 to TRBJ2-2; 12 bases fit TRBD2. The CDR3 contains 17 residues. Per germline, CDR1 SGHDN and CDR2 FVKESK. The J segment lost 5 bases and the V segment lost 4 bases, leaving 8 bases of the junction unmatched. Here the CDR3 DNA reads TGTGCCAGCAGCCGAAGATTGACTAGCGGGAGTACCGGGGAGCTGTTTTTT. This translates into CASSRRLTSGSTGELFF. Based on the CDR3 plus reference TRBV14 and TRBJ2-2, the full variable domain is EAGVTQFPSHSVIEKGQTVTLRCDPISGHDNLYWYRRVMGKEIKFLLHFVKESKQDESGMPNNRFLAERTGGTYSTLKVQPAELEDSGVYFCASSRRLTSGSTGELFFGEGSRLTVL.

The table lists this clonotype with many counts. This chain uses TRBV5-1 with TRBJ1-5, with D possibly matching TRBD1 (5 bases). V lost 0 bases and J 7 bases, leaving 11 bases between the germline ends. CDR1 is SGHRS, CDR2 YFSETQ, per germline. The CDR3 has 14 amino acids. In DNA, the CDR3 is TGCGCCAGCAGCTTGGAAGGGGTAGGGCAGCCCCAGCATTTT. It encodes CASSLEGVGQPQHF.

This clonotype has at least ten counts. The V call is TRBV6-1, the J call TRBJ2-7; the D gene is possibly TRBD1 (5 bases). V lost 2 bases, J lost 4 bases, and 6 bases lay in between. The CDR3 length is 12 residues. CDR1 MNHNS and CDR2 SASEGT come from the germline V gene. The CDR3 DNA reads TGTGCCAGCAGTGAACAGGGATACGAGCAGTACTTC. Encoded protein: CASSEQGYEQYF.

This clonotype was picked up many times. V usage is TRBV20-1 and J usage is TRBJ2-7; no definite D call. CDR1 is DFQATT and CDR2 is SNEGSKA in the germline V gene (reference sequence). CDR3 length: 13 residues. V lost 0 bases and J lost 5, with 11 bases in between. The chain's CDR3 is CSARDGVYDEQYF. Here the CDR3 DNA reads TGCAGTGCTAGAGATGGGGTTTACGACGAGCAGTACTTC.